This passage covers 27 T cell receptor beta chains from one sample sequenced in a study of CD8 T cells in ankylosing spondylitis. Via MiXCR, TCRdb re-called the 5' RACE reads, giving one row per CDR3 protein. The data contain about 100,000 distinct CDR3 sequences, 8.8% of them seen just once; the ten biggest clones take up about 4.6%. Sequenced: blood, either unsorted or a sorted T cell fraction (not recorded which). The source is a male donor with ankylosing spondylitis or in good health (not recorded which).

In its sample, this clonotype was seen many times. The genes are TRBV7-2 and TRBJ2-7, with a possible D match to TRBD2 (6 bases). From germline, CDR1 is SGHTA and CDR2 FQGNSA. The CDR3 is made up of 15 amino acids. Deletions cut 5 bases from V and 7 bases from J, with 21 bases between. The CDR3 sequence is CASSNTGTEAGEQYF. In DNA, the CDR3 is TGTGCCAGCAGCAATACCGGGACCGAGGCGGGGGAGCAGTACTTC.

This clonotype appeared many times. The J gene is TRBJ2-3, the V gene TRBV28, with D hard to call. The germline V gene encodes CDR1 MDHEN and CDR2 SYDVKM. The V and J ends lost 7 bases and 2 bases respectively, with 10 bases between them. The length of the CDR3 is 13 residues. Here the CDR3 reads CASTPASTDTQYF. As DNA, the CDR3 is TGTGCCAGCACCCCTGCGTCCACAGATACGCAGTATTTT.

This clonotype was detected ten times or more. This chain connects TRBV6-5 to TRBJ2-5; 7 bases are shared with TRBD1. The V gene's germline CDR1 is MNHEY and CDR2 SVGAGI. The CDR3 is 14 residues long. V lost 4 bases to trimming and J lost 5 bases; unmatched junction nucleotides: 7. The CDR3 loop is CASSWQGDRETQYF. The DNA for the CDR3 is TGTGCCAGCAGTTGGCAGGGGGATCGGGAGACCCAGTACTTC.

This clonotype was found a few times. The chain recombines TRBV3-1 with TRBJ2-2, with TRBD1 identical over 10 bases. The V and J ends lost 8 bases and 7 bases, in that order; junction bases with no gene match: 10. The CDR3 consists of 15 residues. The V gene's germline CDR1 is LGHDT and CDR2 YNNKEL (reference sequence). This chain's CDR3 is CASYTDRGPGGELFF. The DNA for the CDR3 is TGTGCCAGCTATACCGACAGGGGGCCGGGCGGGGAGCTGTTTTTT.

This clonotype occurred many times. The rearrangement uses TRBV5-6 and TRBJ2-7; 9 bases agree with TRBD1. CDR1 SGHDT and CDR2 YYEEEE come from the germline V gene. V lost 5 bases, J lost 3 bases, and 6 bases stayed unmatched. This CDR3 is built from 14 residues. The CDR3 coding sequence is TGTGCCAGCAGGGGGACAGGGAAAGTCTACGAGCAGTACTTC. It encodes CASRGTGKVYEQYF. The full variable domain, with the rest looked up from reference TRBV5-6 and TRBJ2-7, is DAGVTQSPTHLIKTRGQQVTLRCSPKSGHDTVSWYQQALGQGPQFIFQYYEEEERQRGNFPDRFSGHQFPNYSSELNVNALLLGDSALYLCASRGTGKVYEQYFGPGTRLTVT.

This clonotype was found many times. The chain combines TRBV29-1 with TRBJ2-7, with TRBD2 matching over 15 bases. CDR3 length equals 14 residues. Germline V gene sequence: CDR1 SQVTM, CDR2 ANQGSEA. V lost 5 bases and J lost 4; bases outside the gene matches: 3. CDR3 sequence: CSVRTSGGAYEQYF. The CDR3 nucleotides read TGCAGCGTTCGGACTAGCGGGGGGGCATACGAGCAGTACTTC.

A note on this clonotype: Being one base from a much bigger clone, this may be a read error. The chain employs TRBV19 and TRBJ2-4, with D perhaps TRBD1 (6 bases). The CDR3 runs to 15 residues. Germline lookup yields CDR1 LNHDA and CDR2 SQIVND (reference sequence). Trimming cost V 5 bases and J 2 bases, with 13 bases left between them. The CDR3 reads CASSDKDRTKNIQYF. In DNA, the CDR3 is TGTGCCAGTAGTGACAAAGACAGGACCAAAAACATTCAGTACTTC. Using reference TRBV19 and TRBJ2-4 for the parts outside the CDR3, the full variable domain is DGGITQSPKYLFRKEGQNVTLSCEQNLNHDAMYWYRQDPGQGLRLIYYSQIVNDFQKGDIAEGYSVSREKKESFPLTVTSAQKNPTAFYLCASSDKDRTKNIQYFGAGTRLSVL.

This clonotype was seen many times. The chain joins TRBV2 to TRBJ1-5; D is perhaps TRBD1 (5 bases). Germline loops: CDR1 SNHLY, CDR2 FYNNEI. Trimming shortened V by 6 bases and J by 4 bases, and 13 bases separated the two germline ends. The CDR3 extends over 14 amino acids. The CDR3 protein is CASRIPGRNQPQHF. CDR3 sequence (DNA): TGTGCCAGCAGAATTCCGGGACGGAATCAGCCCCAGCATTTT.

This clonotype was picked up many times. CDR3 coding DNA: TGCAGCGTTGCGTCCAGCGCCATCACAGATACGCAGTATTTT. It codes for CSVASSAITDTQYF. The rearrangement joins TRBV29-1 to TRBJ2-3; no reliable D call. V lost 4 bases and J 2 bases, leaving 13 bases between the germline ends. Germline CDR1 and CDR2: SQVTM and ANQGSEA. The CDR3 runs 14 residues.

In this sample, this clonotype turned up a few times. V gene TRBV29-1 combines with J gene TRBJ1-1; a weak D match, TRBD1 (5 bases). V was shortened by 7 bases and J by 3 bases, with 15 bases between the two germline ends. Germline V gene lookup returns CDR1 SQVTM and CDR2 ANQGSEA. CDR3 length: 13 residues. The CDR3 region is CSAAAGPDTEAFF. Written as DNA, the CDR3 is TGCAGCGCGGCTGCGGGGCCTGACACTGAAGCTTTCTTT.

This clonotype was seen ten or more times. The chain couples TRBV2 to TRBJ2-7; D ambiguous. The V end lost 1 base, the J end lost 6 bases, and 19 bases lay between the germline ends. In germline, CDR1 is SNHLY, CDR2 FYNNEI. The CDR3 loop spans 16 amino acids. The CDR3 DNA follows: TGTGCCAGCAGTGAAGGCGGCGACCGGACGCTCTCCGAGCAGTACTTC. Its translation: CASSEGGDRTLSEQYF. Variable domain in full (rest from reference TRBV2 and TRBJ2-7): EPEVTQTPSHQVTQMGQEVILRCVPISNHLYFYWYRQILGQKVEFLVSFYNNEISEKSEIFDDQFSVERPDGSNFTLKIRSTKLEDSAMYFCASSEGGDRTLSEQYFGPGTRLTVT.

The chain recombines TRBV12-3 or TRBV12-4 with TRBJ2-2; TRBD2 might be the D (6 bases). The V end lost 2 bases, the J end lost 3 bases, and 10 bases lay between the germline ends. This CDR3 region has 15 residues. CDR3 sequence (DNA): TGTGCCAGCAGTTTACTGGGACTCCACACCGGGGAGCTGTTTTTT. As protein: CASSLLGLHTGELFF.

The table lists this clonotype with a few counts. The rearrangement joins TRBV7-8 to TRBJ2-5; D might be TRBD1 (5 bases). The CDR3 loop spans 16 amino acids. Germline CDR1 reads SGHVS; CDR2 reads FQNEAQ. Trimming shortened V by 2 bases and J by 5 bases, and 18 bases separated the two germline ends. The CDR3 spells CASSLRRTHWLETQYF. Here the CDR3 DNA reads TGTGCCAGCAGCTTACGCCGGACACACTGGCTGGAGACCCAGTACTTC.

The V call is TRBV20-1, the J call TRBJ2-3; 7 positions match TRBD1. This CDR3 is built from 15 residues. Trimming removed 4 bases from V and 1 base from J; junction bases left unmatched: 8. The germline V gene encodes CDR1 DFQATT and CDR2 SNEGSKA (reference sequence). The DNA for the CDR3 is TGCAGTGCTACGGTTACAGGGGCCGGCACAGATACGCAGTATTTT. It is translated as CSATVTGAGTDTQYF.

In this sample, this clonotype turned up many times. V and J are TRBV29-1 and TRBJ2-7, with D perhaps TRBD1 (6 bases). V dropped 7 bases and J dropped 0 bases, with 10 bases sitting between them. The V gene's germline CDR1 is SQVTM and CDR2 ANQGSEA. CDR3 length equals 12 residues. This CDR3 is CSAQGSSYEQYF. In nucleotides, the CDR3 is TGCAGCGCACAGGGATCCTCCTACGAGCAGTACTTC.

This clonotype is labeled medium-sized (0.01 to 0.1%). The CDR3 sequence is CASSETTGGDEQYF. The CDR3 DNA sequence: TGTGCCAGCAGCGAGACGACAGGGGGCGACGAGCAGTACTTC. The chain couples TRBV9 to TRBJ2-7, with 10 bases aligning to TRBD1. Germline-derived CDR1 and CDR2 are SGDLS and YYNGEE. Trimming removed 3 bases from V and 5 bases from J; junction bases left unmatched: 5. This CDR3 has 14 amino acids.

This clonotype was seen many times. V gene TRBV11-2 combines with J gene TRBJ2-3; the D gene is possibly TRBD2 (5 bases). The CDR3 sequence is 16 residues long. The V end was cut by 5 bases, the J end by 7 bases, with 22 bases between. Germline V gene sequence: CDR1 SGHAT, CDR2 FQNNGV. CDR3: CASSPHSQMSGNTQYF. In DNA, the CDR3 is TGTGCCAGCAGCCCACACTCCCAGATGTCGGGGAATACGCAGTATTTT.

This clonotype was detected ten times or more. The V gene is TRBV6-1, the J gene TRBJ1-5; D may be TRBD1 (5 bases). V dropped 6 bases and J dropped 0 bases, with 12 bases sitting between them. The CDR3 is made up of 15 amino acids. Germline CDR1 MNHNS, CDR2 SASEGT. The DNA of the CDR3 is TGTGCCAGCAGGAACGGGGCTTATAGCAATCAGCCCCAGCATTTT. Protein sequence: CASRNGAYSNQPQHF.

This clonotype was detected ten times or more. The chain links TRBV28 to TRBJ2-1, with 11 nucleotides matching TRBD2. In germline, CDR1 is MDHEN, CDR2 SYDVKM. The CDR3 extends over 16 amino acids. The ends lost 6 bases at V and 4 bases at J; junction bases unmatched: 8. CDR3 amino acids: CASSTTGTSGYNEQFF. DNA for the CDR3: TGTGCCAGCAGCACAACCGGGACTAGCGGATACAATGAGCAGTTCTTC.

This clonotype was picked up many times. The chain recombines TRBV20-1 with TRBJ1-5; D is possibly TRBD1 (5 bases). Trimming took 6 bases from V and 1 from J, leaving 19 bases between them. The germline V gene has CDR1 DFQATT and CDR2 SNEGSKA (reference sequence). CDR3 size: 16 residues. CDR3 loop: CSAHAGGLGSNQPQHF. The CDR3 bases are TGCAGTGCCCACGCCGGGGGTCTGGGCAGCAATCAGCCCCAGCATTTT.

In this sample, this clonotype turned up many times. The V and J genes are TRBV2 and TRBJ2-1; 8 bases map to TRBD2. Germline-derived CDR1 and CDR2 are SNHLY and FYNNEI. The CDR3 is 15 residues long. V shed 3 bases, J shed 7 bases, and the junction held 8 bases outside the gene matches. The CDR3 coding sequence is TGTGCCAGCAGTGATAGCGGGGTTAGGGGGAATGAGCAGTTCTTC. This codes for CASSDSGVRGNEQFF.

Ten or more counts support this clonotype. The chain is built from TRBV5-1 and TRBJ2-7; D gene uncertain. The CDR3 runs 14 residues. V was shortened by 0 bases and J by 6 bases, with 13 bases between the two germline ends. Per the germline V gene, CDR1 is SGHRS and CDR2 is YFSETQ. The CDR3 DNA reads as TGCGCCAGCAGCTTGGACGGGTCCCTTGCCGAGCAGTACTTC. The encoded protein is CASSLDGSLAEQYF.

This clonotype was observed many times. The chain carries TRBV5-1 and TRBJ2-7; D could derive from TRBD1 or TRBD2 (5 bases each). This CDR3 has 15 amino acids. The germline V and J ends were trimmed by 0 bases and 1 base, with 11 bases remaining between them. Germline V CDR1 and CDR2: SGHRS, YFSETQ. This CDR3 reads CASSLVGTESYEQYF. CDR3 coding DNA: TGCGCCAGCAGCTTGGTTGGGACCGAATCCTACGAGCAGTACTTC. Filled out from reference TRBV5-1 and TRBJ2-7, the complete variable domain reads KAGVTQTPRYLIKTRGQQVTLSCSPISGHRSVSWYQQTPGQGLQFLFEYFSETQRNKGNFPGRFSGRQFSNSRSEMNVSTLELGDSALYLCASSLVGTESYEQYFGPGTRLTVT.

This clonotype was recorded at least ten times. The gene calls are TRBV20-1 and TRBJ2-1; D remains unclear. Germline V gene sequence: CDR1 DFQATT, CDR2 SNEGSKA (reference sequence). Trimming left V 6 bases short and J 3 bases short, with 18 bases between. The CDR3 runs to 15 residues. Here the CDR3 reads CSATGLVVIYNEQFF. CDR3 coding DNA: TGCAGTGCCACCGGGCTAGTAGTTATCTACAATGAGCAGTTCTTC.

This clonotype was detected ten times or more. The V and J genes are TRBV5-1 and TRBJ2-3; 7 nucleotides line up with TRBD2. Germline CDR1 SGHRS, CDR2 YFSETQ. The CDR3 extends over 17 amino acids. V shed 3 bases, J shed 0 bases, and the junction held 10 bases outside the gene matches. The CDR3 reads CASSSTIAGTSTDTQYF. Here the CDR3 DNA reads TGCGCCAGCAGCTCTACGATAGCGGGTACTAGCACAGATACGCAGTATTTT.

The rearrangement uses TRBV7-2 and TRBJ2-3, with D unclear. This CDR3 spans 14 amino acids. The V gene's germline CDR1 is SGHTA and CDR2 FQGNSA. The ends were cut back, 0 bases at V and 0 bases at J, with 4 bases in the middle. DNA of the CDR3: TGTGCCAGCAGCTTAGCAATCAGCACAGATACGCAGTATTTT. Translation gives CASSLAISTDTQYF.

As concerns this clonotype: A much larger clone lies one base from this, so it may be a read error. The chain links TRBV4-2 to TRBJ2-7, with TRBD2 identical over 11 bases. CDR3 length equals 15 residues. Germline V gene sequence: CDR1 LGHNA, CDR2 YNFKEQ. The CDR3 nucleotides read TGTGGCAGCAGCCAAGAACTAGCGGGGGACTACGAGCAGTACTTC. Translated: CGSSQELAGDYEQYF.